A selection of T cell receptor beta chains follows, all from one sample in a study of Tregs in tolerant kidney transplant recipients. The protocol was immunoSEQ multiplex PCR, while the TCRdb copy is restricted to in-frame clones and leaves out a portion. The sample contains about 77,000 clones, roughly 98% of which appear only once. The source material was CD4+ T cells from blood, sampled before the transplant. The receptors were sampled from a human donor who received a combined kidney and bone marrow transplant. The CDR3 runs from the conserved cysteine through the conserved F or W. D genes are given only for firm matches. The size of a clone is reported for some rows only, either as once, few or many, or as a class for expanded clones.

D gene,clone size,V gene,J gene,CDR3 DNA,CDR3 protein
-,-,TRBV19,TRBJ2-4,TGTGCCAGTAGTGGGCGGGGCGGAGCCAAAAACATTCAGTACTTC,CASSGRGGAKNIQYF
-,once,TRBV7-9,TRBJ1-4,TGTGCCAGCAGCTCGACAGGACGGGTTGGAGAAAAACTGTTTTTT,CASSSTGRVGEKLFF
TRBD2,-,TRBV5-4,TRBJ2-7,TGTGCCAGCAGCCGACCCGGGACTAGCATATCCGAGCAGTACTTC,CASSRPGTSISEQYF
TRBD1,-,TRBV6-5,TRBJ1-2,TGTGCCAGCAGTTACTCGGACAGGGGAAGATTGGGCTACACCTTC,CASSYSDRGRLGYTF
TRBD1,-,TRBV7-9,TRBJ1-4,TGTGCCAGCAGCCCCGGGACAGGGGAGAAAGAAAAACTGTTTTTT,CASSPGTGEKEKLFF
TRBD2,-,TRBV7-2,TRBJ2-1,TGTGCCAGCAGTAAAATAGCGGGAATTGAGCAGTTCTTC,CASSKIAGIEQFF
-,-,TRBV7-8,TRBJ1-1,TGTGCCACCTCATGGGGGGTCCAGGGTGAAGCTTTCTTT,CATSWGVQGEAFF
TRBD2,-,TRBV7-9,TRBJ2-7,TGTGCCAGCAGGAATAGCGGGAGTAGGTACGAGCAGTACTTC,CASRNSGSRYEQYF
TRBD1,-,TRBV6-5,TRBJ1-1,TGTGCCAGCAATGACAGGGGGCGAAACACTGAAGCTTTCTTT,CASNDRGRNTEAFF
TRBD2,-,TRBV5-1,TRBJ2-1,TGCGCCAGCAGCTTGGAAAGCGGGAGTGTATATGAGCAGTTCTTC,CASSLESGSVYEQFF
-,-,TRBV18,TRBJ1-1,TGTGCCAGCTCACCCTCCCCAGGGGAAGCTTTCTTT,CASSPSPGEAFF
TRBD2,-,TRBV18,TRBJ2-3,TGTGCCAGCCTCGGACTAGCGGGAGAAGGCACAGATACGCAGTATTTT,CASLGLAGEGTDTQYF
TRBD2,-,TRBV10-3,TRBJ2-1,TGTGCCATTGGGACTAGCAACCTGGGGAATGAGCAGTTCTTC,CAIGTSNLGNEQFF
-,once,TRBV9,TRBJ2-5,TGTGCCAGCAGCAACCGATCTCGGGAGACCCAGTACTTC,CASSNRSRETQYF
-,-,TRBV18,TRBJ2-5,TGTGCCAGCTCAGAGACAGTCGGAGAGACCCAGTACTTC,CASSETVGETQYF